This record covers a single T cell receptor (beta chain). In assigning cohorts, the study relied on participant-reported clinical history. The data belong to a study of blood T cell repertoires in COVID-19. On the study more broadly: COVID-19 samples from acute and convalescent phases originated in the United States, Italy and Spain. T cells, B-cell-depleted T cells, or PBMCs provided the cDNA or gDNA that served as material.

Germline V lookup: CDR1 SEHNR, CDR2 FQNEAQ (reference sequence). V dropped 4 bases and J dropped 7 bases, with 14 bases sitting between them. The CDR3 is 14 residues long. Produced via immunoSEQ multiplex PCR; TCRdb's table is partial and in-frame only. The data show fewer than 350,000 clones, almost 90% seen once. Material for sequencing was PBMCs or T cells enriched from blood (not recorded which). This chain joins TRBV7-9 and TRBJ1-5; perhaps TRBD1 as D (5 bases). The receptor was derived from a woman between 18 and 29 years old with acute COVID-19. The CDR3 DNA reads as TGTGCCAGCAGCTCCGCCGGGGGGAGGCAGCCCCAGCATTTT. This encodes CASSSAGGRQPQHF. Looking up the rest from reference TRBV7-9 and TRBJ1-5 gives the full variable domain: DTGVSQNPRHKITKRGQNVTFRCDPISEHNRLYWYRQTLGQGPEFLTYFQNEAQLEKSRLLSDRFSAERPKGSFSTLEIQRTEQGDSAMYLCASSSAGGRQPQHFGDGTRLSIL.